These 28 T cell receptor beta chains were sequenced from one sample in a study of blood T cell repertoires in COVID-19. Libraries were prepared by immunoSEQ multiplex PCR; TCRdb keeps only in-frame clonotypes and omits some of them. The data show over 200,000 clones, roughly 80% seen once. Sequencing was done on a sample of peripheral blood. These receptors were taken from a human donor in a cohort sampled during active COVID-19.

The chain joins TRBV29-1 to TRBJ2-7; 7 bases agree with TRBD1. CDR1 and CDR2 (germline): SQVTM, ANQGSEA. V trimming: 4 bases; J trimming: 3 bases; junction bases outside the gene matches: 6. CDR3 length equals 13 residues. CDR3 loop: CSVATGTDYEQYF. The CDR3 DNA reads TGCAGCGTTGCTACCGGGACAGACTACGAGCAGTACTTC.

V gene TRBV7-9 combines with J gene TRBJ2-1; 8 nucleotides agree with TRBD2. There are 18 residues in the CDR3. Looked up from germline, CDR1 is SEHNR and CDR2 is FQNEAQ (reference sequence). Trimming at V came to 0 bases and at J to 7 bases, leaving 14 bases not matched to a gene. The CDR3 sequence is CASSLARAAGGWKNEQFF. The CDR3 DNA follows: TGTGCCAGCAGCTTAGCGAGGGCCGCGGGAGGATGGAAGAATGAGCAGTTCTTC.

The chain is built from TRBV28 and TRBJ1-2; weak D call: TRBD1 (5 bases). CDR1 is MDHEN, CDR2 SYDVKM, per germline. The CDR3 totals 19 residues. V was pared by 1 base and J by 2 bases, with 23 bases between. The CDR3 DNA reads as TGTGCCAGCAGTTTATTCGCGGGGCAGGAGCTTCTACTAAACTATGGCTACACCTTC. Its translation: CASSLFAGQELLLNYGYTF.

This clone was picked up one time. The rearrangement uses TRBV7-2 and TRBJ2-5, with D possibly being TRBD1 (6 bases). CDR1 and CDR2 from the germline V gene are SGHTA and FQGNSA. CDR3 length: 13 amino acids. V was shortened by 6 bases and J by 1 base, with 9 bases between the two germline ends. The CDR3 sequence is CASSLDSQETQYF. DNA of the CDR3: TGTGCCAGCAGTTTGGACAGCCAAGAGACCCAGTACTTC. Drawing the rest from reference TRBV7-2 and TRBJ2-5, the complete variable domain is GAGVSQSPSNKVTEKGKDVELRCDPISGHTALYWYRQSLGQGLEFLIYFQGNSAPDKSGLPSDRFSAERTGGSVSTLTIQRTQQEDSAVYLCASSLDSQETQYFGPGTRLLVL.

The rearrangement uses TRBV27 and TRBJ1-5; D unclear. V lost 2 bases and J 6 bases, leaving 8 bases between the germline ends. Germline V gene lookup returns CDR1 MNHEY and CDR2 SMNVEV (reference sequence). The CDR3 contains 13 residues. The chain's CDR3 is CASSLDGSQPQHF. The DNA for the CDR3 is TGTGCCAGCAGTTTAGATGGTAGTCAGCCCCAGCATTTT.

This clone showed up just a few times. Other DNA sequences within the sample encode an identical CDR3. The gene calls are TRBV4-3 and TRBJ2-7; 7 bases align to TRBD1. The CDR3 length is 14 residues. Germline-derived CDR1 and CDR2 are LGHNA and YSLEER. V shed 4 bases, J shed 2 bases, and the junction held 5 bases outside the gene matches. CDR3 coding DNA: TGCGCCAGCAGCCCTCGACAGGGAGCCTACGAGCAGTACTTC. Translated: CASSPRQGAYEQYF.

This clone was detected a few times. The V call is TRBV7-9, the J call TRBJ2-1; D unclear. Germline lookup yields CDR1 SEHNR and CDR2 FQNEAQ (reference sequence). The CDR3 runs to 14 residues. V was pared by 5 bases and J by 0 bases, with 8 bases between. The CDR3 DNA sequence: TGTGCCAGCAGCACCCGGTCCTCCTACAATGAGCAGTTCTTC. Amino acid sequence: CASSTRSSYNEQFF. The whole variable domain, filled in from reference TRBV7-9 and TRBJ2-1, reads DTGVSQNPRHKITKRGQNVTFRCDPISEHNRLYWYRQTLGQGPEFLTYFQNEAQLEKSRLLSDRFSAERPKGSFSTLEIQRTEQGDSAMYLCASSTRSSYNEQFFGPGTRLTVL.

This sequence joins TRBV28 and TRBJ1-2; no clear D gene. CDR3 length: 14 residues. V lost 5 bases and J lost 5, with 15 bases in between. Germline CDR1 MDHEN, CDR2 SYDVKM. In DNA, the CDR3 is TGTGCCAGCAGTACCCTAAGGAGGGTATATGGCTACACCTTC. It codes for CASSTLRRVYGYTF.

This clone has more than one count but fewer than ten. The sample holds other DNA sequences that translate to the same CDR3. The chain links TRBV2 to TRBJ2-7; 12 bases are a match to TRBD2. Trimming at V came to 5 bases and at J to 4 bases, leaving 6 bases not matched to a gene. Germline CDR1 and CDR2: SNHLY and FYNNEI. The CDR3 runs to 15 residues. CDR3 coding DNA: TGTGCCAGCAGTCCCGGGACTAGCGGGTCGTACGAGCAGTACTTC. Its translation is CASSPGTSGSYEQYF.

The genes are TRBV30 and TRBJ1-4, with D possibly being TRBD1 (6 bases). Germline lookup yields CDR1 GTSNPN and CDR2 SVGIG (reference sequence). The CDR3 has 15 amino acids. Trimming cost V 8 bases and J 0 bases, with 16 bases left between them. The CDR3 coding sequence is TGTGCCGCCTCACGACAGGCTACAACTAATGAAAAACTGTTTTTT. Amino acids: CAASRQATTNEKLFF.

Concerning this clone itself: The junction departs from germline at one end; a sequencing error may be responsible. Distinct nucleotide sequences in the sample also encode this CDR3. The rearrangement uses TRBV11-2 and TRBJ1-5; possibly TRBD1 for D (6 bases). Germline CDR1 SGHAT, CDR2 FQNNGV. This CDR3 comprises 13 residues. This CDR3 is CASSLDRNQPQHF. The DNA for the CDR3 is TGTGCCAGCAGCCTAGACAGGAATCAGCCCCAGCATTTT.

This chain links TRBV29-1 with TRBJ2-7; 8 bases are shared with TRBD1. The junction had 17 bases not matched to a gene; V was cut back by 4 bases and J by 0 bases. The CDR3 has 18 residues. Germline CDR1 SQVTM, CDR2 ANQGSEA. CDR3 region: CSVGNPRTGWLRSYEQYF. The CDR3 DNA reads TGCAGCGTTGGGAACCCCCGGACAGGGTGGCTCCGCTCCTACGAGCAGTACTTC.

The chain combines TRBV5-1 with TRBJ2-6; D gene uncertain. V was pared by 0 bases and J by 3 bases, with 10 bases between. The germline CDR1 and CDR2 sequences are SGHRS and YFSETQ. This CDR3 has 16 residues. CDR3 DNA sequence: TGCGCCAGCAGCTTGGCCGGGTATCGTGGGGCCAACGTCCTGACTTTC. As protein: CASSLAGYRGANVLTF.

V and J are TRBV5-4 and TRBJ1-2; 9 nucleotides line up with TRBD1. This CDR3 is built from 13 residues. After removal of 4 bases from V and 9 bases from J, the junction contained 7 bases not matched to a gene. CDR1 and CDR2 (germline): SGHNT, YYREEE (reference sequence). The CDR3 region is CASSPGQGPRYTF. The DNA of the CDR3 is TGTGCCAGCAGCCCGGGACAGGGTCCTCGCTACACCTTC.

This clone appeared a few times. The V gene is TRBV6-2 or TRBV6-3, the J gene TRBJ2-7; D is possibly TRBD2 (5 bases). Trimming removed 5 bases from V and 7 bases from J, with 12 bases in between. The CDR3 totals 12 residues. CDR1 is MNHEY, CDR2 SVGEGT, per germline. CDR3 loop: CASSLTKFEQYF. CDR3 nucleotide sequence: TGTGCCAGCAGTCTGACTAAGTTTGAGCAGTACTTC.

This sequence joins TRBV2 and TRBJ1-1; D is unresolved. Looked up from germline, CDR1 is SNHLY and CDR2 is FYNNEI. This CDR3 has 14 residues. V was clipped by 5 bases and J by 5 bases, with 15 bases between them. The chain's CDR3 is CASSRLTTGTEAFF. CDR3 in DNA: TGTGCCAGCAGTCGACTCACGACCGGGACTGAAGCTTTCTTT.

The J gene is TRBJ2-7, the V gene TRBV5-4, with 8 bases aligning to TRBD1. Germline CDR1 is SGHNT and CDR2 is YYREEE (reference sequence). This CDR3 has 14 residues. The trim removed 0 bases at V and 5 bases at J, leaving 4 bases unmatched. The CDR3 DNA reads as TGTGCCAGCAGCTTGGGGTCAGGGGGCGACGAGCAGTACTTC. It yields the protein CASSLGSGGDEQYF.

The rearrangement joins TRBV2 to TRBJ1-4, with no clear D. V dropped 2 bases and J dropped 6 bases, with 4 bases sitting between them. The CDR3 loop spans 12 amino acids. Germline CDR1 is SNHLY and CDR2 is FYNNEI. The chain's CDR3 is CASSERDEKLFF. The CDR3 bases are TGTGCCAGCAGTGAACGAGATGAAAAACTGTTTTTT.

The CDR3 spells CASSLSMTLSSHEQYF. The CDR3 DNA sequence: TGTGCCAGCAGTTTGTCAATGACACTTTCGTCCCACGAGCAGTACTTC. The V call is TRBV28, the J call TRBJ2-7; no clear D. The CDR3 has 16 amino acids. Germline V lookup: CDR1 MDHEN, CDR2 SYDVKM. V was trimmed by 3 bases and J by 5 bases, leaving 20 bases between them.

The chain couples TRBV2 to TRBJ1-3; D is ambiguous. This CDR3 spans 14 amino acids. Trimming pared 7 bases from V and 5 bases from J, leaving 15 bases between. The germline CDR1 and CDR2 sequences are SNHLY and FYNNEI. As DNA, the CDR3 is TGTGCCAGCACCACCGAAGTGAGTCGAAACACCATATATTTT. Translated, it gives CASTTEVSRNTIYF.

V gene TRBV5-1 combines with J gene TRBJ2-1; 7 bases match TRBD2. Per germline, CDR1 SGHRS and CDR2 YFSETQ. The CDR3 is made up of 17 amino acids. V lost 4 bases and J lost 6; bases outside the gene matches: 16. CDR3 DNA: TGCGCCAGCAGCCCAGGGCCCGAGGCGGGAGTTCTCAATGAGCAGTTCTTC. Translating it yields CASSPGPEAGVLNEQFF.

This chain joins TRBV9 and TRBJ1-4, with TRBD1 identical over 8 bases. The CDR3 loop spans 18 amino acids. Germline CDR1 reads SGDLS; CDR2 reads YYNGEE. Trimming at V came to 5 bases and at J to 0 bases, leaving 12 bases not matched to a gene. Written as DNA, the CDR3 is TGTGCCAGCAGTGCTAGGACAGGGTGGTCTACAACTAATGAAAAACTGTTTTTT. Protein sequence: CASSARTGWSTTNEKLFF.

This chain joins TRBV4-2 and TRBJ2-7; a possible D gene is TRBD2 (6 bases). The ends were cut back, 4 bases at V and 6 bases at J, with 16 bases in the middle. Per germline, CDR1 LGHNA and CDR2 YNFKEQ. The CDR3 consists of 14 residues. The DNA of the CDR3 is TGTGCCAGCAGCCCTCCCAGCGGCGGGGCCGAGCAGTACTTC. It codes for CASSPPSGGAEQYF.

The table lists this clone with a count of one. The chain combines TRBV5-4 with TRBJ1-2; perhaps TRBD1 as D (6 bases). V lost 4 bases and J lost 5, with 18 bases in between. The CDR3 length is 15 residues. Germline assignment: CDR1 SGHNT and CDR2 YYREEE (reference sequence). The CDR3 is CASSAIGGGRYGYTF. The CDR3 DNA reads as TGTGCCAGCAGCGCAATCGGGGGGGGCAGGTATGGCTACACCTTC.

This chain connects TRBV10-3 to TRBJ1-6, with 8 positions matching TRBD1. This CDR3 is built from 16 residues. V shed 2 bases and J 5 bases; nucleotides not matched to a gene: 5. Germline V CDR1 and CDR2: ENHRY, SYGVKD. Here the CDR3 DNA reads TGTGCCATCAGTGAGGGACAGGGCTTGAATAATTCACCCCTCCACTTT. Encoded protein: CAISEGQGLNNSPLHF.

The CDR3 coding sequence is TGTGCCACCAGTGATTTGGGGACAGGGCATGGTCAGCCCCAGCATTTT. This codes for CATSDLGTGHGQPQHF. The V call is TRBV24-1, the J call TRBJ1-5, with 9 nucleotides matching TRBD1. This CDR3 has 16 amino acids. J gave up 6 bases and V 0 bases, and 5 bases lay outside the gene matches. The germline CDR1 and CDR2 sequences are KGHDR and SFDVKD.

V is TRBV19 and J is TRBJ1-1; 8 bases agree with TRBD1. This CDR3 contains 15 residues. In germline, CDR1 is LNHDA, CDR2 SQIVND (reference sequence). J gave up 1 base and V 3 bases, and 4 bases lay outside the gene matches. CDR3 nucleotide sequence: TGTGCCAGTAGTATCTCCGGACAGGGGAACACTGAAGCTTTCTTT. It codes for CASSISGQGNTEAFF. The variable domain in full, with the rest retrieved from reference TRBV19 and TRBJ1-1, is DGGITQSPKYLFRKEGQNVTLSCEQNLNHDAMYWYRQDPGQGLRLIYYSQIVNDFQKGDIAEGYSVSREKKESFPLTVTSAQKNPTAFYLCASSISGQGNTEAFFGQGTRLTVV.

The genes are TRBV12-5 and TRBJ1-1, with D perhaps matching TRBD1 (6 bases). CDR1 LGHNT and CDR2 FRNRAP come from the germline V gene. This CDR3 is built from 13 residues. Trimming pared 7 bases from V and 6 bases from J, leaving 15 bases between. The CDR3 protein is CASALRGGSEAFF. The CDR3 DNA reads TGTGCTAGTGCCTTACGGGGGGGCTCTGAAGCTTTCTTT.